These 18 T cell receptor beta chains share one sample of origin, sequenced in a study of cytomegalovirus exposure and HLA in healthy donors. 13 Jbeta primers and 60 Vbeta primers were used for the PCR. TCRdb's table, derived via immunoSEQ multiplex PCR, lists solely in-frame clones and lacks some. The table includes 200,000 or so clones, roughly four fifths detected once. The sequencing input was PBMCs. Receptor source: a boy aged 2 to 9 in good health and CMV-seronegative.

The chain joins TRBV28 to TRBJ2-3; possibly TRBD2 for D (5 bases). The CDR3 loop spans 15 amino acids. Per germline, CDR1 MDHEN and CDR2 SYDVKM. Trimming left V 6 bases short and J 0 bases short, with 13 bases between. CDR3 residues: CASRAEGTSTDTQYF. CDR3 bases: TGTGCCAGCAGGGCTGAGGGTACCAGCACAGATACGCAGTATTTT. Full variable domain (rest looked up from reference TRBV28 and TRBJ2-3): DVKVTQSSRYLVKRTGEKVFLECVQDMDHENMFWYRQDPGLGLRLIYFSYDVKMKEKGDIPEGYSVSREKKERFSLILESASTNQTSMYLCASRAEGTSTDTQYFGPGTRLTVL.

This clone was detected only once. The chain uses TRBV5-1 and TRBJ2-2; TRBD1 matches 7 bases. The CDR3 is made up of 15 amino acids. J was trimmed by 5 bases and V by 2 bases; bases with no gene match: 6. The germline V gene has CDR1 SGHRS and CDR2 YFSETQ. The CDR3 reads CASSLGTVNTGELFF. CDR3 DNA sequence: TGCGCCAGCAGCTTAGGGACAGTGAATACCGGGGAGCTGTTTTTT.

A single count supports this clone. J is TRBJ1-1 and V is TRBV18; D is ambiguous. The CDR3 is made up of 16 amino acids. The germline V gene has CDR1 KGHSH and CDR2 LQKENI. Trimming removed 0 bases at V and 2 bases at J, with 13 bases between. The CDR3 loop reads CASSPPNLRVNTEAFF. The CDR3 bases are TGTGCCAGCTCACCACCCAACCTCCGGGTCAACACTGAAGCTTTCTTT.

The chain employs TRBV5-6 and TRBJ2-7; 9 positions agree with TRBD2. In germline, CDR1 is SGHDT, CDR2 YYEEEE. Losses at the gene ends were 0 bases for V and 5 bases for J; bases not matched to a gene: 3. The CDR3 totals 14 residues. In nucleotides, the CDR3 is TGTGCCAGCAGCTTGGGCGGGGGGGGGAACGAGCAGTACTTC. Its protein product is CASSLGGGGNEQYF.

CDR3 loop: CASSTGFVEPQHF. In DNA form, the CDR3 reads TGTGCCAGTAGTACGGGTTTTGTGGAGCCCCAGCATTTT. The V call is TRBV19, the J call TRBJ1-5; no firm D call. Germline CDR1 LNHDA, CDR2 SQIVND (reference sequence). This CDR3 comprises 13 residues. V was pared by 4 bases and J by 8 bases, with 12 bases between.

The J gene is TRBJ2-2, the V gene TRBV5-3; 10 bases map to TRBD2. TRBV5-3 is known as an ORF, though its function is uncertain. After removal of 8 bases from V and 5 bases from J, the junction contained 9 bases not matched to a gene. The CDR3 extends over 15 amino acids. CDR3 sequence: CARRKRGGRTGELFF. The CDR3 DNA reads TGTGCCAGGCGGAAGCGGGGGGGCCGGACCGGGGAGCTGTTTTTT.

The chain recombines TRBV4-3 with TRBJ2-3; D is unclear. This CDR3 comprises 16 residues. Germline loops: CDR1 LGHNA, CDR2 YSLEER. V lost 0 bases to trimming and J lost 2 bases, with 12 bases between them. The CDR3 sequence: CASSQESTADTDTQYF. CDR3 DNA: TGCGCCAGCAGCCAAGAGTCGACGGCGGACACAGATACGCAGTATTTT.

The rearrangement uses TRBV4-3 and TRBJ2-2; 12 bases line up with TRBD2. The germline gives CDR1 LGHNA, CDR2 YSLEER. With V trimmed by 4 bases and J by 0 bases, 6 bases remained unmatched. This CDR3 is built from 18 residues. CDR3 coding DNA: TGCGCCAGCAGCCCCCGGACTAGCGGGGTTACGAACACCGGGGAGCTGTTTTTT. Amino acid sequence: CASSPRTSGVTNTGELFF.

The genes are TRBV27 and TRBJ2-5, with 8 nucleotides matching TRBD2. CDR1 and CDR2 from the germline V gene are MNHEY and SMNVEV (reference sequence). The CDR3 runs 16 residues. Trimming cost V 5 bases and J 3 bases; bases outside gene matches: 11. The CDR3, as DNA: TGTGCCAGCAGTCCAAACATAGCGGGGAAGGAAGAGACCCAGTACTTC. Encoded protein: CASSPNIAGKEETQYF.

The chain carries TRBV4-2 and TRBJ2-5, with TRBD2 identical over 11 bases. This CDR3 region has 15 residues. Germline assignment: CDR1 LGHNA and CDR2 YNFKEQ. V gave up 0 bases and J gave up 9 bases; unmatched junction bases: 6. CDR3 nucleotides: TGTGCCAGCAGCCAAGATCGACTAGCGGGAACGGCCCAGTACTTC. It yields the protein CASSQDRLAGTAQYF.

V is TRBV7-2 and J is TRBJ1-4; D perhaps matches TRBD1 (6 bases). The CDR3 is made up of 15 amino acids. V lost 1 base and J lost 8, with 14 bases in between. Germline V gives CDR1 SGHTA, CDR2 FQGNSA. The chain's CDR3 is CASSLGGAGEEKLFF. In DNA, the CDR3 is TGTGCCAGCAGCTTAGGAGGGGCAGGGGAGGAAAAACTGTTTTTT.

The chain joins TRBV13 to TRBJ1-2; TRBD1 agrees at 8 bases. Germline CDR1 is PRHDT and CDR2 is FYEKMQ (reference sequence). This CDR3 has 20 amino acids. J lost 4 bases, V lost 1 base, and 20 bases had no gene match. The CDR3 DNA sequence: TGTGCCAGCAGCTTAGATCTTTCGGACAGGGAAAGTGCTAAGGCCTATGGCTACACCTTC. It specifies CASSLDLSDRESAKAYGYTF.

CDR3 DNA sequence: TGTGCCAGTATCCCGCCCCTAGCGGGGGGGCCACATGAGCAGTTCTTC. This encodes CASIPPLAGGPHEQFF. The gene calls are TRBV19 and TRBJ2-1, with 12 positions matching TRBD2. In germline, CDR1 is LNHDA, CDR2 SQIVND (reference sequence). V was pared by 7 bases and J by 8 bases, with 12 bases of the junction left unmatched. The CDR3 has 16 residues.

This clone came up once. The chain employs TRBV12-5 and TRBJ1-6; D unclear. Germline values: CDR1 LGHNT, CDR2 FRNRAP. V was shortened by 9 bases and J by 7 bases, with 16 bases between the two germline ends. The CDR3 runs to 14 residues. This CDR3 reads CASDPGSSNSPLHF. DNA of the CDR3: TGTGCTAGCGACCCTGGGAGCTCCAATTCACCCCTCCACTTT. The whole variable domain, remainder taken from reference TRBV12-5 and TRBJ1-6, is DARVTQTPRHKVTEMGQEVTMRCQPILGHNTVFWYRQTMMQGLELLAYFRNRAPLDDSGMPKDRFSAEMPDATLATLKIQPSEPRDSAVYFCASDPGSSNSPLHFGNGTRLTVT.

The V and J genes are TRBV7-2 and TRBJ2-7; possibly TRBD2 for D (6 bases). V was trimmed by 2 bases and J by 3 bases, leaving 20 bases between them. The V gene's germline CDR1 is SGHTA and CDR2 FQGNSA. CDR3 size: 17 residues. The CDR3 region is CASSLKSGLPTSYEQYF. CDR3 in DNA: TGTGCCAGCAGCTTAAAATCGGGACTTCCAACCAGCTACGAGCAGTACTTC.

The CDR3 loop reads CASSLGEEAFF. CDR3 nucleotides: TGTGCCAGCAGTTTAGGGGAGGAAGCTTTCTTT. The chain couples TRBV27 to TRBJ1-1; D unclear. Germline V gives CDR1 MNHEY, CDR2 SMNVEV (reference sequence). The CDR3 is 11 amino acids. Trimming shortened V by 2 bases and J by 8 bases, and 6 bases separated the two germline ends.

In DNA, the CDR3 is TGTGCCAGCAGCTTGGTAGGACAGGCTAATCAGCCCCAGCATTTT. Its protein product is CASSLVGQANQPQHF. The chain has TRBV5-8 and TRBJ1-5; 7 bases are shared with TRBD1. In germline, CDR1 is SGHTS, CDR2 YDEGEE. The CDR3 length is 15 residues. Trimming took 0 bases from V and 4 from J; bases not matched to a gene: 4.

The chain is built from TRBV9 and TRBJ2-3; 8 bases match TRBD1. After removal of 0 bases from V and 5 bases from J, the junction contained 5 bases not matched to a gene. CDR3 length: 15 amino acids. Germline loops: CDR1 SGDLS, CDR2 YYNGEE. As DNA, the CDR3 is TGTGCCAGCAGCGTAGCGGCAGGGGGCGGAGATACGCAGTATTTT. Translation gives CASSVAAGGGDTQYF.